This T cell receptor (beta chain) comes out of a study of T cells in Graves' hyperthyroidism and ophthalmopathy. The study's findings and limits: Blood samples included most of the expanded thyroid clonotypes exceeding 0.001.

Trimming removed 7 bases at V and 2 bases at J, with 13 bases between. This CDR3 comprises 14 residues. Germline V gives CDR1 SGHRS, CDR2 YFSETQ. Exclusions: uncontrolled infection, other autoimmune disease, pregnancy, lactation. Details on this clonotype: The antigen remains undetermined.

Amplified TCR beta CDR3 regions derived from RNA transcripts. The TCR CDR3 first-round RT-PCR relied on the HTBI primer set. One entry per CDR3 protein results from TCRdb running MiXCR on the multiplex PCR reads. This table holds about 840,000 distinct CDR3 sequences, more than 30% found once. V and J are TRBV5-1 and TRBJ1-3; TRBD1 might be the D (5 bases). The sequence came from a man younger than 30 with Graves' hyperthyroidism. The sample consisted of blood. For the CDR3, the DNA is TGCGCCAGCGCAGGGACGGGGCCTGGAAACACCATATATTTT. As protein: CASAGTGPGNTIYF.